This T cell receptor beta chain was captured in a study of regulatory T cells in long-lasting Graves disease. Study as a whole: Persistent cases were those of Graves' disease that involved over 5 years of antithyroid drugs with positive TSH receptor antibodies. Study results and limitations: With persistent disease, TRBV28, TRBJ1-2 and TRBJ2-5 were the favored segments.

The sample's time point: persistent/refractory GD, antithyroid drugs over 5 years with positive TRAb. TCR sequences were obtained from RNA taken from PBMCs. This CDR3 comprises 14 residues. The V gene's germline CDR1 is MNHNS and CDR2 SASEGT. Trimming took 7 bases from V and 2 from J, leaving 15 bases between them. In this sample, this clonotype turned up many times. Its specificity is unknown. Combining iRepertoire HTBI primers with Arm-PCR of CDR3 regions, the authors built TCR beta libraries. MiXCR, applied by TCRdb to the multiplex PCR reads, yields one record per CDR3 protein. The data hold over 250,000 distinct CDR3 sequences, with 20% to 25% observed a single time.

The chain combines TRBV6-1 with TRBJ2-7; D is perhaps TRBD1 (6 bases). Source: peripheral blood mononuclear cells (PBMCs), taken when the disease was refractory, from a patient treated with antithyroid drugs. The TCR was taken from a female donor with Graves disease. CDR3: CASTSGHRPYEQYF. The CDR3 DNA reads TGTGCCAGCACCTCGGGACATCGACCCTACGAGCAGTACTTC.